This T cell receptor (beta chain) was sequenced in a study of T cell clonality in common variable immunodeficiency. Study-wide results and limits: In common variable immunodeficiency, TCR beta chains reportedly carried fewer deletions and N-nucleotide insertions.

V was shortened by 9 bases and J by 9 bases, with 21 bases between the two germline ends. The CDR3 length is 14 residues. The germline gives CDR1 SGHTA, CDR2 FQGNSA. Libraries were prepared by immunoSEQ multiplex PCR; TCRdb keeps only in-frame clonotypes and omits some of them. Observed in the sample are about 20,000 clones, none of them singletons. This clone was seen ten or more times. Its specificity is unknown. The CDR3 end falls 3 residues outside the read, so it is completed with the germline J gene. Material for sequencing was peripheral blood mononuclear cells. J is TRBJ2-1 and V is TRBV7-2, with a weak D call TRBD2 (6 bases). The clonotype originates from a human donor with common variable immunodeficiency. CDR3 bases read: TGTGCCAGTTTGGCCTCCGCGGGGATTAGTGAG. Protein: CASLASAGISE. The entire CDR3 protein reads CASLASAGISEQFF.